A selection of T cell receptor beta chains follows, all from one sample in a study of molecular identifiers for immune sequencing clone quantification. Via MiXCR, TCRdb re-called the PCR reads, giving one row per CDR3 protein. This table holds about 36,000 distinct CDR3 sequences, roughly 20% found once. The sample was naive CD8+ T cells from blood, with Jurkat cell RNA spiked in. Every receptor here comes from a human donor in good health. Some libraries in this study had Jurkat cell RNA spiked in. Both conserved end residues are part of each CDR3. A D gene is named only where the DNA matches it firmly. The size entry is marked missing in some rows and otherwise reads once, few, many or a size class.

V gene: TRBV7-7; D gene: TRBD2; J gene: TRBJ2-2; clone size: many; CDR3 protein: CASSLRSLAGVAGELFF; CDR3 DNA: TGTGCTAGCAGCTTAAGGAGTCTAGCGGGAGTTGCCGGGGAGCTGTTTTTT
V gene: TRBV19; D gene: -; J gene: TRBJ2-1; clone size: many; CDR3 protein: CASSIVSKNNNEQFF; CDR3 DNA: TGTGCCAGTAGTATAGTTAGCAAAAATAACAATGAGCAGTTCTTC
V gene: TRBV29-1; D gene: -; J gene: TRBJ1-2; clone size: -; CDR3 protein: CSVAFGSLKYGYTF; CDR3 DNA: TGCAGCGTCGCATTTGGGAGCCTGAAATATGGCTACACCTTC
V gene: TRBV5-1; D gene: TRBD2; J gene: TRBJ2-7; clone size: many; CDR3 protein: CASSLLAGVKYEQYF; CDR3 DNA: TGCGCCAGCAGCTTACTAGCGGGAGTCAAGTACGAGCAGTACTTC
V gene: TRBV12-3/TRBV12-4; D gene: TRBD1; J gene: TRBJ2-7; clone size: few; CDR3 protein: CASSLTGQRDEQYF; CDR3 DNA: TGTGCCAGCAGTTTAACGGGACAGAGGGACGAGCAGTACTTC
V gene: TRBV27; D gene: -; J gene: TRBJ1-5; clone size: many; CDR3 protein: CASSPAPSWGFDQPQHF; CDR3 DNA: TGTGCCAGCAGTCCCGCTCCTAGCTGGGGGTTCGATCAGCCCCAGCATTTT
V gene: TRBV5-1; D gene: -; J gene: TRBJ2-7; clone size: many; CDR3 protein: CASSLASGVGYEQYF; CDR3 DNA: TGCGCCAGCAGCTTGGCCTCCGGAGTCGGTTACGAGCAGTACTTC
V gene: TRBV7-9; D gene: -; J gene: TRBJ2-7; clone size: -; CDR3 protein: CASSETGHYEQYF; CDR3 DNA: TGTGCCAGCAGCGAGACAGGTCACTACGAGCAGTACTTC
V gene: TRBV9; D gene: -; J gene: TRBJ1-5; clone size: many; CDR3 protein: CASSVGGVQPQHF; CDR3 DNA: TGTGCCAGCAGCGTGGGGGGGGTTCAGCCCCAGCATTTT
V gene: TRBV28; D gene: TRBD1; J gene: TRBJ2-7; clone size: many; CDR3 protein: CASSCRDRGDHEQYF; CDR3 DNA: TGTGCCAGCAGTTGCCGGGACAGGGGTGATCACGAGCAGTACTTC
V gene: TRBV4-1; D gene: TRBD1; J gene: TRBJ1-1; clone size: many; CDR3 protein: CASSHVFRGPLNTEAFF; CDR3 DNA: TGCGCCAGCAGCCATGTTTTCAGGGGGCCTCTGAACACTGAAGCTTTCTTT
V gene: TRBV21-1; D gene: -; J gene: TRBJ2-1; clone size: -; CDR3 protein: CATRRDIDSYNEQFF; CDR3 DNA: TGTGCCACCCGCAGGGACATCGACTCCTACAATGAGCAGTTCTTC
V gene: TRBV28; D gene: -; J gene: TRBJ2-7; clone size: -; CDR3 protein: CASSPLAGSYEQYF; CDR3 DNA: TGTGCCAGCAGTCCCCTCGCGGGATCCTACGAGCAGTACTTC
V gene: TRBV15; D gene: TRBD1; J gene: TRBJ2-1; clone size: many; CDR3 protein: CATEKPGTGAFF; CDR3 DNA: TGTGCCACTGAAAAGCCCGGGACAGGGGCGTTCTTC
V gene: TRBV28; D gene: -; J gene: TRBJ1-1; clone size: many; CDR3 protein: CASSFMNTEAFF; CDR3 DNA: TGTGCCAGCAGTTTTATGAACACTGAAGCTTTCTTT
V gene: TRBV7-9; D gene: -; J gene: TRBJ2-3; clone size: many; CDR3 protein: CASSLGPNTDTQYF; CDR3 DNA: TGTGCCAGCAGCTTAGGACCGAACACAGATACGCAGTATTTT